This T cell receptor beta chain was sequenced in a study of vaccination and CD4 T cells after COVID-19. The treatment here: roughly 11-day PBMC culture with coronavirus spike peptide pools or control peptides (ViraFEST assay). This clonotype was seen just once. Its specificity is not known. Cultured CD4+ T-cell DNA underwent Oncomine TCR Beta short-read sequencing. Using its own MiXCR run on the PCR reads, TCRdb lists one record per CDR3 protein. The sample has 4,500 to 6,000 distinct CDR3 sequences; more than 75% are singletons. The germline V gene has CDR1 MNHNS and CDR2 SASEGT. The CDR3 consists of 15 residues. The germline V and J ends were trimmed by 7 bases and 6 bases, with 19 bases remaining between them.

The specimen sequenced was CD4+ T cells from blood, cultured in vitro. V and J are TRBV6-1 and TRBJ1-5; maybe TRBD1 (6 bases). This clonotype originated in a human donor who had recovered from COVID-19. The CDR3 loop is CASNPGGGRGQPQHF. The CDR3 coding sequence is TGTGCCAGCAACCCGGGAGGGGGGCGCGGTCAGCCCCAGCATTTT.